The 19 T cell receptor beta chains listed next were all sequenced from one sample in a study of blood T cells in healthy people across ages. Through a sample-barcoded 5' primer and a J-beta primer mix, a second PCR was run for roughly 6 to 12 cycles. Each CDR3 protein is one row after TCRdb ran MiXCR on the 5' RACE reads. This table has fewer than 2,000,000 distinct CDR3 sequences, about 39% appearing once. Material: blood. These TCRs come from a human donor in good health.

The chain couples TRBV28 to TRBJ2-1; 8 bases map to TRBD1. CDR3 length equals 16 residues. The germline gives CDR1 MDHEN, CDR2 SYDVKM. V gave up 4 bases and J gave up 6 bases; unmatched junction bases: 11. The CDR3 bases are TGTGCCAGCAGTTCGACCCAGGGGGCGCCGGTCAATGAGCAGTTCTTC. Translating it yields CASSSTQGAPVNEQFF.

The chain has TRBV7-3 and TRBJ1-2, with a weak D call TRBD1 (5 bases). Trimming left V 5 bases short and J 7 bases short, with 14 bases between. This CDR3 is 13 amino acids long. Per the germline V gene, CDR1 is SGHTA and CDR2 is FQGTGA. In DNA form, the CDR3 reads TGTGCCAGCAGCCAGGGCATCGGGGGTGGCTACACCTTC. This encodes CASSQGIGGGYTF.

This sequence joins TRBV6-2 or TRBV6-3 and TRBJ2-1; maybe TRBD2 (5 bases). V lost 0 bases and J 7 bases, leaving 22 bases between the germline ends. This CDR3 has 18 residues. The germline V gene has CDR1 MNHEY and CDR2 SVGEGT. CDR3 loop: CASSYSGQVLARGNEQFF. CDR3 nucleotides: TGTGCCAGCAGTTACTCTGGCCAGGTCTTGGCCCGGGGAAATGAGCAGTTCTTC.

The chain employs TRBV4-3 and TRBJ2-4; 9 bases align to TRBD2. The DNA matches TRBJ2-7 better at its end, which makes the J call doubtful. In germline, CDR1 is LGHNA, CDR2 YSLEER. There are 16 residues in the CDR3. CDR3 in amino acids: CASSQISGGRFYEQYF. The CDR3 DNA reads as TGCGCCAGCAGCCAAATTAGCGGGGGACGCTTCTACGAGCAGTACTTC.

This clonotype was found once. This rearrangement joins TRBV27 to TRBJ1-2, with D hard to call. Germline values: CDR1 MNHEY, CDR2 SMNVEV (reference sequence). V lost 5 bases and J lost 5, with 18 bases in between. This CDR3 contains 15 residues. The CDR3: CASSSSWGIFYGYTF. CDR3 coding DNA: TGTGCCAGCAGTAGTTCTTGGGGAATCTTTTATGGCTACACCTTC.

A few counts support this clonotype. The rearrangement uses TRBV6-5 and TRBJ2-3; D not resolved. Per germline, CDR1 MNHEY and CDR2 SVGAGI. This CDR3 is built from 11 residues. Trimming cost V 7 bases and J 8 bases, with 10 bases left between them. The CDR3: CASISVGTQYF. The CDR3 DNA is TGTGCCAGCATCTCCGTGGGTACGCAGTATTTT.

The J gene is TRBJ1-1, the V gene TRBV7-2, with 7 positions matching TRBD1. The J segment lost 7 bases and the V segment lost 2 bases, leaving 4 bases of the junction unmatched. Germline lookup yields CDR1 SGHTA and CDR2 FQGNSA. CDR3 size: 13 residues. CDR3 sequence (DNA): TGTGCCAGCAGCTTATCCAGGGGGAATGAAGCTTTCTTT. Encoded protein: CASSLSRGNEAFF.

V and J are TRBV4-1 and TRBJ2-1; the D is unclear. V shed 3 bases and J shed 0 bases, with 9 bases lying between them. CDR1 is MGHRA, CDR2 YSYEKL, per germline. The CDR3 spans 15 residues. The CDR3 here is CASSHAPDSYNEQFF. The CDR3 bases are TGCGCCAGCAGCCATGCCCCTGACTCCTACAATGAGCAGTTCTTC.

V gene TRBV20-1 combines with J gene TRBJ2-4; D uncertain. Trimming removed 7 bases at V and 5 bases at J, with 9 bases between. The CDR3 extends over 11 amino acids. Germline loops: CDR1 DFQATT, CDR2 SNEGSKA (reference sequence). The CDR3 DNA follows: TGCAGTGGAGCTATCCAAAACATTCAGTACTTC. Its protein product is CSGAIQNIQYF.

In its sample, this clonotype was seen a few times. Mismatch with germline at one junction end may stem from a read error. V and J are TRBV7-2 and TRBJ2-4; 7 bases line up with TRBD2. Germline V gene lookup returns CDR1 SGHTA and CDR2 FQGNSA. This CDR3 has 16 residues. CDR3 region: CAGSTGLPSLYNEQYF. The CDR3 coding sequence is TGTGCCGGCAGCACGGGACTACCGTCCCTCTACAATGAGCAGTACTTC.

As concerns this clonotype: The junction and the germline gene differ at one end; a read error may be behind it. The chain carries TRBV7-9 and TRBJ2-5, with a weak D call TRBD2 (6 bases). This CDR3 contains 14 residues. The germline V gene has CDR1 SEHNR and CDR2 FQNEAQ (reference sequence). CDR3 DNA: TGCGCCAGCAGCTTACAACGGGGGCAAGAGACCCAGTACTTC. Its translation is CASSLQRGQETQYF.

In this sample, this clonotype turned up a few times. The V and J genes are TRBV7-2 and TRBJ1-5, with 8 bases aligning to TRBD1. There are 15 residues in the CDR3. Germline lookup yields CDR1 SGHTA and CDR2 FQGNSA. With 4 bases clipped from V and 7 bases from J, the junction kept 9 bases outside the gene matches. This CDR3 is CASSSRTGLVQPQHF. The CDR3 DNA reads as TGTGCCAGCAGCTCACGGACAGGGTTAGTCCAGCCCCAGCATTTT.

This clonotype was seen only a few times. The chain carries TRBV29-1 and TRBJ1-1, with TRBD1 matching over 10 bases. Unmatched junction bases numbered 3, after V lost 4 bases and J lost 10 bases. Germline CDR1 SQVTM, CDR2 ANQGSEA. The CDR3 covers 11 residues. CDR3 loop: CSVGQGAIAFF. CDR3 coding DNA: TGCAGCGTTGGACAGGGGGCAATAGCTTTCTTT.

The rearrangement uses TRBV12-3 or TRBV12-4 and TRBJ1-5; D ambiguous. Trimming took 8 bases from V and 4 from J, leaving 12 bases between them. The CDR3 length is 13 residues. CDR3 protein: CASRPVGNQPQHF. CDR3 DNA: TGTGCCAGCCGACCGGTGGGAAATCAGCCCCAGCATTTT.

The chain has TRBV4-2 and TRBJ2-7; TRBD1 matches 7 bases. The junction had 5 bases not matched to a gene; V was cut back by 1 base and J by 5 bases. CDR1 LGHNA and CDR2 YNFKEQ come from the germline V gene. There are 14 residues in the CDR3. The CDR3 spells CASSQVVGTDEQYF. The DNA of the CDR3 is TGTGCCAGCAGCCAAGTGGTAGGGACAGACGAGCAGTACTTC.

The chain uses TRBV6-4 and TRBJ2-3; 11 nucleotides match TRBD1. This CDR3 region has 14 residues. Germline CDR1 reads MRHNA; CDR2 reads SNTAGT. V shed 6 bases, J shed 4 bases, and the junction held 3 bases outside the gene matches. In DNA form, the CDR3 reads TGTGCCAGCAGCGGGACAGGGGGTTCAGATACGCAGTATTTT. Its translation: CASSGTGGSDTQYF.

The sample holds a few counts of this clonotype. The CDR3 is CASSYEGGWTDTQYF. The CDR3 bases are TGCGCCAGCAGCTACGAGGGGGGGTGGACAGATACGCAGTATTTT. V is TRBV5-1 and J is TRBJ2-3, with a weak D call TRBD2 (7 bases). The CDR3 has 15 amino acids. Trimming shortened V by 3 bases and J by 3 bases, and 14 bases separated the two germline ends. The germline CDR1 and CDR2 sequences are SGHRS and YFSETQ. Variable domain in full (rest from reference TRBV5-1 and TRBJ2-3): KAGVTQTPRYLIKTRGQQVTLSCSPISGHRSVSWYQQTPGQGLQFLFEYFSETQRNKGNFPGRFSGRQFSNSRSEMNVSTLELGDSALYLCASSYEGGWTDTQYFGPGTRLTVL.

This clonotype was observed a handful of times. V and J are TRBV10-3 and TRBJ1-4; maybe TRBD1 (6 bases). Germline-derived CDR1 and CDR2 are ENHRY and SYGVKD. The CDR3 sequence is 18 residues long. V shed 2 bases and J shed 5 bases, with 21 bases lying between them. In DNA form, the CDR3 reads TGTGCCATCAGTGAGAATCTTCGGGGGACGGGGGCAAATGAAAAACTGTTTTTT. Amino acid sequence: CAISENLRGTGANEKLFF.

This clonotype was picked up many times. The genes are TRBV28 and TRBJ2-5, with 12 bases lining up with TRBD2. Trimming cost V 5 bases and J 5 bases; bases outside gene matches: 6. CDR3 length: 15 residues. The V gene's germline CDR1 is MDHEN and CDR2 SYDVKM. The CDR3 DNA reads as TGTGCCAGCAGTACGACGACTAGCGGGGGTGAGACCCAGTACTTC. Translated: CASSTTTSGGETQYF.